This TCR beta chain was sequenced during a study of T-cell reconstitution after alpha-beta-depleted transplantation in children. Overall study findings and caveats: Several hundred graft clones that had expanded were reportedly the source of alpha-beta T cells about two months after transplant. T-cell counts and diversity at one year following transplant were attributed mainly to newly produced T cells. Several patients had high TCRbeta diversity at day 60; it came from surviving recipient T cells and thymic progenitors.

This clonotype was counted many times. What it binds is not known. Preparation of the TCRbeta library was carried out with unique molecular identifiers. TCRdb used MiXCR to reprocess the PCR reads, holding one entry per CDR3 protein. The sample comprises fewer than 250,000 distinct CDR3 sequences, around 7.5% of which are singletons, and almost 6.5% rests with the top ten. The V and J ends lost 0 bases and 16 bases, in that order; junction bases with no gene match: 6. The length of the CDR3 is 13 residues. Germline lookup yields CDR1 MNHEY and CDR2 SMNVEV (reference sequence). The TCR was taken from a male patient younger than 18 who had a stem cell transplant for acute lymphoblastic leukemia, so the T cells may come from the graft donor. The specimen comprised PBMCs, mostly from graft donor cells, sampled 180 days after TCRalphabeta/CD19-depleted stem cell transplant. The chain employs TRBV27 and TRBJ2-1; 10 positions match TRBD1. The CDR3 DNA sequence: TGTGCCAGCAGTTTATCAAAAGACAGGGGGCAATTCTTC. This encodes CASSLSKDRGQFF.